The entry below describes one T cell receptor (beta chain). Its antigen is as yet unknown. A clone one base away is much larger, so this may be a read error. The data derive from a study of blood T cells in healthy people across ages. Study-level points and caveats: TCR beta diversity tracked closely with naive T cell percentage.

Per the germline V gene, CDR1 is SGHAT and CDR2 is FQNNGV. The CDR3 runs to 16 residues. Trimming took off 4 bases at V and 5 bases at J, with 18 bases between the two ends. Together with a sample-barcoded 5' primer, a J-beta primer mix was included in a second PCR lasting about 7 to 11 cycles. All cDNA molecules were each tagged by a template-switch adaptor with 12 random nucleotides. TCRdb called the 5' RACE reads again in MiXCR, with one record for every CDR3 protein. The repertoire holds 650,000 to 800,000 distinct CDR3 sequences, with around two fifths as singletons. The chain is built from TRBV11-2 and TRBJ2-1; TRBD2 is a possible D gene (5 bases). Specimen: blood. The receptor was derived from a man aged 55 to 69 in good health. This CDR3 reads CASSSFLRTHDNEQFF. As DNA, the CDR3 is TGTGCCAGCAGCTCTTTTCTGAGGACTCATGACAATGAGCAGTTCTTC.